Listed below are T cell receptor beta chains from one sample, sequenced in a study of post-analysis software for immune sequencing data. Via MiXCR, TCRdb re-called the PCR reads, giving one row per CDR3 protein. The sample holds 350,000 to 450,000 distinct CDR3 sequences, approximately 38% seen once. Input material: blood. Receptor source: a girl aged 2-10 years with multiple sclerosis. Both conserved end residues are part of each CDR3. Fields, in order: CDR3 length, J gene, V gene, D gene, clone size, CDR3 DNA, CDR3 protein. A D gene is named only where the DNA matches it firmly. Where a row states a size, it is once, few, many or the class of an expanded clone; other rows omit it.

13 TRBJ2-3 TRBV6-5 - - TGTGCCAGCAGTCCTAGGAACACAGATACGCAGTATTTT CASSPRNTDTQYF
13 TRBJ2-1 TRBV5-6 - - TGTGCCAGCAGCTTCGAGGGCTTGAATGAGCAGTTCTTC CASSFEGLNEQFF
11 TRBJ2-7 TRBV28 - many TGTGCCAGCAGCTCCACCTACGAGCAGTACTTC CASSSTYEQYF
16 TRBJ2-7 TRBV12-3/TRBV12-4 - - TGTGCCAGCAGTTCCCCGCTTTGGCTAGCTGAAAACGAGCAGTACTTC CASSSPLWLAENEQYF
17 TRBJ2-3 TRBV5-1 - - TGCGCCAGCAGCTATGAGGGGGGCCTGTTTCGCACAGATACGCAGTATTTT CASSYEGGLFRTDTQYF
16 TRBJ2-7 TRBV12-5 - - TGTGCTAGTGGTTTGAGGGTACAGTGGGGGTCCTACGAGCAGTACTTC CASGLRVQWGSYEQYF
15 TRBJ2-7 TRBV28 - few TGTGCCAGCAGTAGGCTTAAGGTCCCCCCCTACGAGCAGTACTTC CASSRLKVPPYEQYF
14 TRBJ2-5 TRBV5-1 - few TGCGCCAGCAGCCGTCAAAAGAGCGGAGAGACCCAGTACTTC CASSRQKSGETQYF
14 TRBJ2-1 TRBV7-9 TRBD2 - TGTGCCAGCAGCCAGACTAGCGGACACAATGAGCAGTTCTTC CASSQTSGHNEQFF
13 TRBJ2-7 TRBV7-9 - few TGTGCCAGCAGCTTTACGACGTCAGGCGAGCAGTACTTC CASSFTTSGEQYF
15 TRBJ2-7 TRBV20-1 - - TGCAGTGCTAGAGATGTCAGCCGGGGTATCAACGAGCAGTACTTC CSARDVSRGINEQYF
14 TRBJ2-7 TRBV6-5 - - TGTGCCAGCAGTTACTCGCTCGGGGGGCATGAGCAGTACTTC CASSYSLGGHEQYF
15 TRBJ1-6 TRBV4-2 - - TGTGCCAGCAGCCAAGGTGCCCAGAGAAGTCCACCCCTCCACTTT CASSQGAQRSPPLHF
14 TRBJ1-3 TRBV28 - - TGTGCCAGCAGTTCAGAACTTACTGGAAACACCATATATTTT CASSSELTGNTIYF
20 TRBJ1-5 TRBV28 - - TGTGCCAGCAGTTCCCCTCACCCTGAGAGTTGGACAGAAAACAATCAGCCCCAGCATTTT CASSSPHPESWTENNQPQHF
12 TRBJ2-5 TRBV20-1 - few TGCAGTCTAATTCTAGTTTCCCATGAGCAGTACTTC CSLILVSHEQYF
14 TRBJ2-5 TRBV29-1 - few TGCAGCGTTGAAGGTTGGCCGGCCCTGGAGACCCAGTACTTC CSVEGWPALETQYF
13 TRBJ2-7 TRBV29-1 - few TGCAGCGTTGAATCTGATGGGTGGCTCGAGCAGTACTTC CSVESDGWLEQYF
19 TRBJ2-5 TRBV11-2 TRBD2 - TGTGCCAGCAGCTTAACGTTCTTGCGCGGGGGGGCGGGAGAAGAGACCCAGTACTTC CASSLTFLRGGAGEETQYF
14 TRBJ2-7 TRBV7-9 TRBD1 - TGTGCCAGCAGCTCCGGGACAGCTTACTACGAGCAGTACTTC CASSSGTAYYEQYF
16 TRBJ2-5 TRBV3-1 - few TGTGCCAGCAGCCAATCAGGGCGGCTGGGGCAAGAGACCCAGTACTTC CASSQSGRLGQETQYF
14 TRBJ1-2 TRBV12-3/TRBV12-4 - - TGTGCCAGCAGTTCCTCGGGGGGGATACACGGCTACACCTTC CASSSSGGIHGYTF
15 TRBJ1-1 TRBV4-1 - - TGCGCCAGCAGCCAGGATCGAACAGGTTTGACTGAAGCTTTCTTT CASSQDRTGLTEAFF
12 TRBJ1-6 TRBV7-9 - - TGTGCCAGCAGCTCCATTAATTCACCCCTCCACTTT CASSSINSPLHF
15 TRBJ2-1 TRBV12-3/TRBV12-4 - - TGTGCCAGCAGTTTGCCCCTAGGTAATCACAATGAGCAGTTCTTC CASSLPLGNHNEQFF
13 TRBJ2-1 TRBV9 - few TGTGCCAGCAGCGTAGACTATCACAATGAGCAGTTCTTC CASSVDYHNEQFF
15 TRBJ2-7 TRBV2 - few TGTGCCAGCAGTGAGGGCCCTAGAGGGACCTACGAGCAGTACTTC CASSEGPRGTYEQYF
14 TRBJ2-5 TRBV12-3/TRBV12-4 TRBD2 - TGTGCCAGCACCCTGACTAGCGGGGCGGAGACCCAGTACTTC CASTLTSGAETQYF
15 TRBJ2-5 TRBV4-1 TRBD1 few TGCGCCAGCAGCCAAGAAACAGGGGAAGAGGAGACCCAGTACTTC CASSQETGEEETQYF
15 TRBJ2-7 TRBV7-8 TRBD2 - TGTGTCAGCAGTCCAACGAGCGGGAGTGTAGGCGAGCAGTACTTC CVSSPTSGSVGEQYF